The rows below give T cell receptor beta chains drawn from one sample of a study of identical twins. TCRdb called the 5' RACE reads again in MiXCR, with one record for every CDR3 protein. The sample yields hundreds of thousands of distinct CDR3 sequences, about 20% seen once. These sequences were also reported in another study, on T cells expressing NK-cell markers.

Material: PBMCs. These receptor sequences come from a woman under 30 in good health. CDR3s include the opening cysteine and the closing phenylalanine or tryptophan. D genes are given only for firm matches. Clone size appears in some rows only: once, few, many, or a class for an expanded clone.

CATQGGYNEQFF	TGTGCCACCCAAGGGGGCTACAATGAGCAGTTCTTC	TRBV28	once	-	TRBJ2-1
CSARDNAGNQPQHF	TGCAGTGCTAGAGATAATGCGGGGAATCAGCCCCAGCATTTT	TRBV20-1	-	-	TRBJ1-5
CASSLTHGTAYGYTF	TGTGCCAGCAGCTTAACCCACGGAACAGCCTATGGCTACACCTTC	TRBV7-3	-	-	TRBJ1-2
CSARDLGGSGGELFF	TGCAGTGCTAGAGATCTCGGGGGTTCTGGCGGGGAGCTGTTTTTT	TRBV20-1	few	-	TRBJ2-2
CSALASNEQFF	TGCAGTGCTCTCGCTTCGAATGAGCAGTTCTTC	TRBV20-1	-	-	TRBJ2-1
CASSLRRVVFDEQYF	TGTGCCAGCAGTTTACGGCGGGTTGTTTTCGACGAGCAGTACTTC	TRBV12-3/TRBV12-4	-	-	TRBJ2-7
CASSLWTDLGGYTF	TGTGCCAGCAGTTTATGGACCGATTTGGGTGGCTACACCTTC	TRBV12-3/TRBV12-4	-	-	TRBJ1-2
CSAVGTFYEQYF	TGCAGTGCGGTCGGGACCTTCTACGAGCAGTACTTC	TRBV20-1	-	-	TRBJ2-7
CASHSEGQPQHF	TGTGCCAGTCACTCGGAAGGACAGCCCCAGCATTTT	TRBV19	-	-	TRBJ1-5
CASSARDRGYVYEQYF	TGTGCCAGCAGTGCCCGGGACAGGGGATATGTATACGAGCAGTACTTC	TRBV12-3/TRBV12-4	-	TRBD1	TRBJ2-7
CASSLEVELFF	TGTGCCAGCAGCCTTGAGGTGGAGCTGTTTTTT	TRBV12-3/TRBV12-4	-	-	TRBJ2-2
CASPVGGAVGTEAFF	TGTGCCAGTCCCGTGGGGGGGGCGGTCGGCACTGAAGCTTTCTTT	TRBV12-3/TRBV12-4	few	-	TRBJ1-1
CASSYSGGGRGDTQYF	TGTGCCAGCAGTTACTCGGGGGGGGGCCGGGGAGATACGCAGTATTTT	TRBV6-5	-	-	TRBJ2-3
CASSPPTGWKIDEQFF	TGTGCCAGCAGCCCACCTACAGGGTGGAAGATCGATGAGCAGTTCTTC	TRBV7-9	-	-	TRBJ2-1
CASCGRLNTGELFF	TGCGCCAGCTGTGGCAGACTAAACACCGGGGAGCTGTTTTTT	TRBV5-1	-	-	TRBJ2-2
CSVGRWGDGYTF	TGCAGCGTTGGACGCTGGGGGGATGGCTACACCTTC	TRBV29-1	few	-	TRBJ1-2
CAGQGMEETQYF	TGTGCCGGACAGGGGATGGAAGAGACCCAGTACTTC	TRBV18	few	TRBD1	TRBJ2-5
CASQPGGGGTYEQYF	TGTGCCAGCCAACCCGGAGGGGGGGGTACCTACGAGCAGTACTTC	TRBV6-1	-	-	TRBJ2-7
CSGQGQGTDTQYF	TGCAGTGGACAGGGGCAGGGCACAGATACGCAGTATTTT	TRBV20-1	-	TRBD1	TRBJ2-3
CASTGLAGANEQFF	TGTGCCAGCACAGGACTAGCGGGAGCCAATGAGCAGTTCTTC	TRBV9	few	TRBD2	TRBJ2-1
CASSFRPSGANVLTF	TGTGCCAGCAGTTTCCGACCTTCTGGGGCCAACGTCCTGACTTTC	TRBV27	-	-	TRBJ2-6
CASSLMTGGDIQYF	TGTGCCAGCAGCCTCATGACAGGGGGAGACATTCAGTACTTC	TRBV5-5	-	TRBD1	TRBJ2-4
CASSFRLGGGPSYEQYF	TGTGCCAGCAGTTTTCGTTTGGGGGGAGGGCCCTCCTACGAGCAGTACTTC	TRBV27	few	TRBD2	TRBJ2-7
CSARDGSGGETQYF	TGCAGTGCTAGAGATGGATCGGGGGGGGAGACCCAGTACTTC	TRBV20-1	few	TRBD2	TRBJ2-5
CASSSIPYEQYF	TGTGCCAGCAGCTCCATACCCTACGAGCAGTACTTC	TRBV12-3/TRBV12-4	many	-	TRBJ2-7
CAIRRREGTDTQYF	TGTGCCATTCGGAGGCGGGAGGGCACAGATACGCAGTATTTT	TRBV10-3	-	TRBD2	TRBJ2-3
CASSYSRGEQFF	TGTGCCAGCAGTTACTCGAGGGGAGAGCAGTTCTTC	TRBV6-2/TRBV6-3	many	-	TRBJ2-1
CASSLGVAGFYEQYF	TGCGCCAGCAGCCTAGGGGTAGCGGGGTTCTACGAGCAGTACTTC	TRBV4-3	few	TRBD2	TRBJ2-7
CASSTDTGTKNIQYF	TGTGCCAGCAGTACCGACACGGGGACCAAAAACATTCAGTACTTC	TRBV12-3/TRBV12-4	-	-	TRBJ2-4
CASSVTPQGGLNTEAFF	TGTGCCAGCAGCGTAACCCCGCAGGGAGGCCTGAACACTGAAGCTTTCTTT	TRBV7-3	-	-	TRBJ1-1
CASSQSWVGDGYTF	TGTGCCAGCAGCCAGAGTTGGGTTGGGGACGGCTACACCTTC	TRBV7-9	few	-	TRBJ1-2
CASSSEAETQYF	TGTGCCAGCAGCTCCGAGGCGGAGACCCAGTACTTC	TRBV7-9	-	-	TRBJ2-5
CAISDLRDEAFF	TGTGCCATCAGTGACCTTCGGGACGAAGCTTTCTTT	TRBV10-3	-	-	TRBJ1-1
CASSFRGPYNEQFF	TGTGCCAGCAGTTTTCGAGGCCCCTACAATGAGCAGTTCTTC	TRBV12-3/TRBV12-4	few	-	TRBJ2-1
CASSFEQVSNQPQHF	TGTGCCAGCAGTTTTGAGCAGGTTAGCAATCAGCCCCAGCATTTT	TRBV12-3/TRBV12-4	few	-	TRBJ1-5
CASSQAGVAGGGEQFF	TGCGCCAGCAGCCAAGCTGGTGTAGCGGGGGGGGGTGAGCAGTTCTTC	TRBV4-3	-	TRBD2	TRBJ2-1
CASRLRDPNEQFF	TGCGCCAGCAGGCTACGGGACCCCAATGAGCAGTTCTTC	TRBV5-1	-	-	TRBJ2-1
CASSVGGQGAYGYTF	TGTGCCAGCAGCGTAGGTGGCCAGGGGGCATATGGCTACACCTTC	TRBV9	-	TRBD1	TRBJ1-2
CASSPYGGGKLRGTGELFF	TGTGCCAGCAGTCCCTATGGTGGAGGGAAATTACGAGGCACCGGGGAGCTGTTTTTT	TRBV6-2/TRBV6-3	-	-	TRBJ2-2
CASSEEGLGGLETQYF	TGCGCCAGCAGTGAGGAGGGACTAGGGGGGTTGGAGACCCAGTACTTC	TRBV10-2	few	TRBD2	TRBJ2-5
CASRWTGENYGYTF	TGTGCCAGCAGATGGACAGGGGAGAACTATGGCTACACCTTC	TRBV6-1	-	TRBD1	TRBJ1-2
CASSDAGGGIEQFF	TGTGCCAGCAGCGACGCGGGAGGAGGAATTGAGCAGTTCTTC	TRBV5-6	-	TRBD2	TRBJ2-1
CSARVFERSRSGEQYF	TGCAGTGCTAGAGTCTTTGAGCGTAGCCGGTCCGGGGAGCAGTACTTC	TRBV20-1	many	-	TRBJ2-7
CAISERDSLVEQFF	TGTGCCATCAGTGAGCGGGATTCGCTGGTTGAGCAGTTCTTC	TRBV10-3	few	-	TRBJ2-1
CASSLDRVFYEQYF	TGCGCCAGCAGCTTGGACAGGGTATTCTACGAGCAGTACTTC	TRBV5-1	-	-	TRBJ2-7
CASIQTGPPGELFF	TGTGCCAGCATTCAAACAGGGCCCCCCGGGGAGCTGTTTTTT	TRBV6-1	-	-	TRBJ2-2
CSAGRESGGASTQYF	TGCAGTGCCGGCCGGGAAAGCGGGGGGGCCTCGACCCAGTACTTC	TRBV20-1	-	TRBD2	TRBJ2-5
CASKGDVTGELFF	TGCGCCAGCAAAGGGGATGTCACCGGGGAGCTGTTTTTT	TRBV5-1	-	-	TRBJ2-2
CASSFLGGNEQYF	TGTGCCAGCAGCTTCCTCGGGGGGAACGAGCAGTACTTC	TRBV7-2	-	TRBD2	TRBJ2-7
CARSAGLAETQYF	TGTGCCAGATCGGCAGGGCTTGCGGAGACCCAGTACTTC	TRBV6-1	-	-	TRBJ2-5
CSARDRTGVPLDNEQFF	TGCAGTGCTAGAGATAGGACAGGGGTCCCCTTGGACAATGAGCAGTTCTTC	TRBV20-1	-	TRBD1	TRBJ2-1
CSARYGAYEQYF	TGCAGTGCTAGGTACGGAGCCTACGAGCAGTACTTC	TRBV20-1	few	-	TRBJ2-7
CASVGQLGAYTYEQYF	TGTGCCAGCGTTGGACAGCTCGGGGCGTATACCTACGAGCAGTACTTC	TRBV10-3	-	-	TRBJ2-7
CASSATPRGGTQYF	TGTGCCAGCAGCGCAACACCCCGGGGCGGGACCCAGTACTTC	TRBV9	-	-	TRBJ2-5
CASSPRPLAGAYEQYF	TGTGCCAGCAGCCCCAGACCACTAGCGGGAGCCTACGAGCAGTACTTC	TRBV12-3/TRBV12-4	-	TRBD2	TRBJ2-7
CASTRRDSSYGYTF	TGTGCCAGCACCCGACGGGACAGCAGCTATGGCTACACCTTC	TRBV6-2/TRBV6-3	-	TRBD1	TRBJ1-2
CATSRARGHEQFF	TGTGCCACCAGCAGGGCCAGGGGGCATGAGCAGTTCTTC	TRBV15	many	TRBD1	TRBJ2-1
CATESLSSYNEQFF	TGTGCCACCGAGAGCCTGAGCTCCTACAATGAGCAGTTCTTC	TRBV6-1	many	-	TRBJ2-1
CASSPWTGDYGYTF	TGTGCCAGCAGTCCGTGGACAGGGGACTATGGCTACACCTTC	TRBV6-1	-	TRBD1	TRBJ1-2
CSVSGPGELFF	TGCAGTGTCTCTGGCCCCGGGGAGCTGTTTTTT	TRBV20-1	-	-	TRBJ2-2